The clone carrying this T cell receptor (beta chain) appeared many times. The V end lost 0 bases, the J end lost 1 base, and 7 bases lay between the germline ends. This CDR3 has 14 residues. Germline V gene sequence: CDR1 SGHKS, CDR2 YYEKEE (reference sequence). The data are from a study of response to subunit inactivated influenza vaccine. TCRdb recomputed calls from the RT-PCR reads with MiXCR, one row per CDR3 protein. The sample records over 400,000 distinct CDR3 sequences, 10% to 11% being singletons. The chain combines TRBV5-5 with TRBJ2-5, with D unclear. This receptor was taken from a man over 45 who received an inactivated influenza vaccine. The material was PBMCs from blood, obtained roughly 45 days after vaccination. The CDR3 region has the DNA TGTGCCAGCAGCTTGGCTTACCTCCAAGAGACCCAGTACTTC. This gives the protein CASSLAYLQETQYF.